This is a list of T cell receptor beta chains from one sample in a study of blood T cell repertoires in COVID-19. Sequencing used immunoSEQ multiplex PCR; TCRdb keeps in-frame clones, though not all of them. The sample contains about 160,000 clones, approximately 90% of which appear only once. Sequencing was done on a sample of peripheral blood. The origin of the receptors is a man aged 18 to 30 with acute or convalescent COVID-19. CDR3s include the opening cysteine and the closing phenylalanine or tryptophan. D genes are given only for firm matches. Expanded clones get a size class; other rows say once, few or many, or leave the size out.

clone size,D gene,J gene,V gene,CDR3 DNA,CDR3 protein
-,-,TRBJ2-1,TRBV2,TGTGCCAGCAGTGAAGCGCTTCGGGGGTTCCCCTACAATGAGCAGTTCTTC,CASSEALRGFPYNEQFF
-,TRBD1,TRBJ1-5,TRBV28,TGTGCCAGCAGACCCACAGGGGGCCTGAATCAGCCCCAGCATTTT,CASRPTGGLNQPQHF
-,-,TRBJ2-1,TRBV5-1,TGCGCCAGCAGCTCAGCACTTGGGAGCTCCTACAATGAGCAGTTCTTC,CASSSALGSSYNEQFF
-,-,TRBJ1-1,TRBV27,TGTGCCAGCAGTGGGTTGGTGGGGGGCACTGAAGCTTTCTTT,CASSGLVGGTEAFF
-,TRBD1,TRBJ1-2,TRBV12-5,TGTGCTAGTGGTACAGGGGGCGGCTTTTTAGGGTATGGCTACACCTTC,CASGTGGGFLGYGYTF
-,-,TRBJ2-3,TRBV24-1,TGTGCCACCAGTGAAGGGGCAACTAGCACAGATACGCAGTATTTT,CATSEGATSTDTQYF
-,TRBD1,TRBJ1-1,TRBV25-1,TGTGCCAGCAGTGACAGACAGGGATTGAACACTGAAGCTTTCTTT,CASSDRQGLNTEAFF
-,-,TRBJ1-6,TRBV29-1,TGCAGCGTGTCGGTCCAGGTTAATTCACCCCTCCACTTT,CSVSVQVNSPLHF
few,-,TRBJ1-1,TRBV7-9,TGTGCCAGCAGCCCTATTCCCGACACTGAAGCTTTCTTT,CASSPIPDTEAFF
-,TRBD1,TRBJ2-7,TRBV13,TGTGCCAGCAGCGCCCCGGGGGACAGGCTCTACGAGCAGTACTTC,CASSAPGDRLYEQYF
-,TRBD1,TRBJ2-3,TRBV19,TGTGCCAGTAGTTTGACAGGGGAGAATACGCAGTATTTT,CASSLTGENTQYF
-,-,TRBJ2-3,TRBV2,TGTGCCAGCAGGAGCTACTACACAGATACGCAGTATTTT,CASRSYYTDTQYF
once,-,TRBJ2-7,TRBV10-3,TGTGCCATCAGTGAGTCGCAGGCCGTCTCCTACGAGCAGTACTTC,CAISESQAVSYEQYF
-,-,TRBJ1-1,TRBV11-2,TGTGCCAGCAGCCACCCGGGAAGCCGCACTGAAGCTTTCTTT,CASSHPGSRTEAFF
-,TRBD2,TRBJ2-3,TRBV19,TGTGCCAGTAGTATCGGACTAGCGGGACGCACAGATACGCAGTATTTT,CASSIGLAGRTDTQYF
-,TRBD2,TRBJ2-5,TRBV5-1,TGCGCCAGCAGTTATAGACTAGCGGGAGAGGGAGAGACCCAGTACTTC,CASSYRLAGEGETQYF
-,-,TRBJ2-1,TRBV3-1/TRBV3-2,TGTGCCAGCAGCCAAGAGAGTGATGAGGGATTCTTCCTAGGTGAGCAGTTCTTC,CASSQESDEGFFLGEQFF
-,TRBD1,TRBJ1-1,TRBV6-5,TGTGCCAGCAGCAGGGAGACAGGGAGTAACACTGAAGCTTTCTTT,CASSRETGSNTEAFF
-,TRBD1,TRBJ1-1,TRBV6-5,TGTGCCAGCTCGGGACAGGGGGCGTCGGGCACTGAAGCTTTCTTT,CASSGQGASGTEAFF
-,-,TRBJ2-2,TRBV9,TGTGCCAGCAGCGCCTCTTCGACAGCCACCGGGGAGCTGTTTTTT,CASSASSTATGELFF
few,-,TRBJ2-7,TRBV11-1,TGTGCCAGCAGCCAGCAGGGGGCGGGGGACGAGCAGTACTTC,CASSQQGAGDEQYF
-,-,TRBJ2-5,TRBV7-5,TGTGCCAGAACTGAGGTCCGGGACAGGGTAGGGGAGACCCAGTACTTC,CARTEVRDRVGETQYF